The clone carrying this T cell receptor (beta chain) was observed a handful of times. This CDR3 comprises 17 residues. CDR1 and CDR2 from the germline V gene are LGHNA and YSLEER. V was clipped by 0 bases and J by 0 bases, with 11 bases between them. These data originate in a study of T-cell reconstitution after alpha-beta-depleted transplantation in children. Unique molecular identifiers were incorporated when the TCRbeta library was constructed. TCRdb re-called the PCR reads with MiXCR, one entry per CDR3 protein. The repertoire has about half a million distinct CDR3 sequences, around 13% of them found once; the top ten carry about 5%.

This sequence originates from a human donor who donated a stem cell graft to a child with combined immunodeficiency. The chain is built from TRBV4-3 and TRBJ2-2; the D is unclear. Sequencing used PBMCs from the stem cell graft donor, obtained from the stem cell graft. DNA for the CDR3: TGCGCCAGCAGCCAAGATCTAATACAGTCGAACACCGGGGAGCTGTTTTTT. It codes for CASSQDLIQSNTGELFF.